One and the same sample provided the 8 T cell receptor beta chains below, sequenced in a study of T cell repertoires in cytomegalovirus infection. Their antigens remain unidentified. In TCRdb, the reads were re-called with MiXCR into one record per CDR3 protein. Among about 890,000 distinct CDR3 sequences listed, 31% were seen once. Source: cultured CD8+ T cells from PBMCs, taken from culture after CMV antigen stimulation. The receptors come from a human donor in good health (CMV status not recorded). Some clones in this sample may be carry-over from other donors' samples.

This clonotype was seen a few times. The J gene is TRBJ2-7, the V gene TRBV7-9, with 7 bases that match TRBD1. CDR3 length equals 15 residues. With V trimmed by 5 bases and J by 2 bases, 9 bases remained unmatched. The germline V gene encodes CDR1 SEHNR and CDR2 FQNEAQ (reference sequence). CDR3 coding DNA: TGTGCCAGCAGCGCTCCCGACAGGGCTACCTACGAGCAGTACTTC. This codes for CASSAPDRATYEQYF.

Details on this clonotype: It may be a read error: a sequence one base away is much more abundant. The chain recombines TRBV7-2 with TRBJ2-5; 9 bases match TRBD2. Germline V gives CDR1 SGHTA, CDR2 FQGNSA. The CDR3 totals 16 residues. In DNA, the CDR3 is TGTGGCAGCAGGCCACCGCGCGGGGGGGGACTGGAGACCCAGTACTTC. This codes for CGSRPPRGGGLETQYF. Combining the CDR3 with reference TRBV7-2 and TRBJ2-5 gives the whole variable domain GAGVSQSPSNKVTEKGKDVELRCDPISGHTALYWYRQSLGQGLEFLIYFQGNSAPDKSGLPSDRFSAERTGGSVSTLTIQRTQQEDSAVYLCGSRPPRGGGLETQYFGPGTRLLVL.

The chain carries TRBV7-9 and TRBJ1-1; tentatively, D is TRBD1 (5 bases). V was cut by 1 base and J by 1 base, with 10 bases left in between. Germline lookup yields CDR1 SEHNR and CDR2 FQNEAQ (reference sequence). The CDR3 has 15 residues. This CDR3 reads CASSLVHRKNTEAFF. DNA of the CDR3: TGTGCCAGCAGCTTAGTTCACAGGAAGAACACTGAAGCTTTCTTT.

Comments on this clonotype: This may stem from a read error, because a much larger clone lies one nucleotide away. The rearrangement uses TRBV7-2 and TRBJ2-1; the match to TRBD1 covers 9 bases. The CDR3 sequence is 19 residues long. Germline V gene data show CDR1 as SGHTA and CDR2 as FQGNSA. The CDR3: CANSLAAPPGQGSYNEQFF. CDR3 DNA sequence: TGTGCCAACAGCTTAGCGGCACCCCCGGGACAGGGATCATACAATGAGCAGTTCTTC.

This clonotype showed up just a few times. This chain links TRBV9 with TRBJ1-1, with TRBD1 identical over 7 bases. The CDR3 has 15 residues. CDR1 and CDR2 from the germline V gene are SGDLS and YYNGEE. The ends lost 3 bases at V and 2 bases at J; junction bases unmatched: 7. The CDR3 nucleotides are TGTGCCAGCAGCGGAGAGGGACAGCCAAACACTGAAGCTTTCTTT. This sequence encodes CASSGEGQPNTEAFF.

The chain combines TRBV12-5 with TRBJ2-2, with D maybe TRBD1 (6 bases). The CDR3 totals 18 residues. V lost 3 bases and J 0 bases, leaving 17 bases between the germline ends. Germline V gene sequence: CDR1 LGHNT, CDR2 FRNRAP. CDR3 sequence: CASGFSVGANTNTGELFF. The DNA of the CDR3 is TGTGCTAGTGGTTTTTCGGTGGGGGCTAATACGAACACCGGGGAGCTGTTTTTT.

This clonotype was counted a few times. The chain carries TRBV19 and TRBJ1-1; D is unresolved. With 1 base removed from V and 2 bases from J, the gap between germline ends came to 5 bases. The germline V gene has CDR1 LNHDA and CDR2 SQIVND (reference sequence). The CDR3 extends over 13 amino acids. This CDR3 reads CASSIATNTEAFF. CDR3 DNA sequence: TGTGCCAGTAGTATAGCGACAAACACTGAAGCTTTCTTT.

V gene TRBV28 combines with J gene TRBJ2-1; no reliable D call. CDR1 and CDR2 from the germline V gene are MDHEN and SYDVKM. The CDR3 spans 16 residues. The ends were cut back, 7 bases at V and 9 bases at J, with 25 bases in the middle. CDR3 sequence reads: CASTHQARIAWGEQFF. The CDR3 DNA follows: TGTGCCAGCACCCACCAAGCCCGGATAGCATGGGGTGAGCAGTTCTTC.